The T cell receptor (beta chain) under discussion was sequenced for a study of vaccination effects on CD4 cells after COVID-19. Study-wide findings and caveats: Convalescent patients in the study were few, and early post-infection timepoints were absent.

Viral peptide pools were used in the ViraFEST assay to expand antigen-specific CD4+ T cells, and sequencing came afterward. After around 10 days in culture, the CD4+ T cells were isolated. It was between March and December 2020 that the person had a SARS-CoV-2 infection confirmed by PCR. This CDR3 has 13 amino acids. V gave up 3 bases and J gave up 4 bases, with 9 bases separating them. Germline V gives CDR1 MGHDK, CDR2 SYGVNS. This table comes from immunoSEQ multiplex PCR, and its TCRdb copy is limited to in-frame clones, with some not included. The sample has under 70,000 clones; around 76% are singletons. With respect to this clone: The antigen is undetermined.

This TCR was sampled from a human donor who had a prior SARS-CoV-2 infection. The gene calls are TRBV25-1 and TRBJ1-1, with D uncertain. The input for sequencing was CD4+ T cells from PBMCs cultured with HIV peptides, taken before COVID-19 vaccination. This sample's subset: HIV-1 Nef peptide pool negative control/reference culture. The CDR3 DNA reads TGTGCCAGCAGTGATATGGTCGGCACTGAAGCTTTCTTT. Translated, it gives CASSDMVGTEAFF. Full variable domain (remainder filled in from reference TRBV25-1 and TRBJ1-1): EADIYQTPRYLVIGTGKKITLECSQTMGHDKMYWYQQDPGMELHLIHYSYGVNSTEKGDLSSESTVSRIRTEHFPLTLESARPSHTSQYLCASSDMVGTEAFFGQGTRLTVV.